This TCR beta chain was profiled in a study of blood T cell repertoires in COVID-19. Recruitment covered some 25 US areas and drew participants whose ages spanned roughly 18 to 100 years. TCRdb keeps only in-frame clones here, not all; method: immunoSEQ multiplex PCR. The table lists hundreds of thousands of clones, 89% of them singletons. The V segment lost 3 bases and the J segment 8 bases; nucleotides outside the gene matches: 8. Germline CDR1 reads KGHSH; CDR2 reads LQKENI. This CDR3 has 15 amino acids. This receptor was taken from a woman in her 40s who had recovered from COVID-19. Sequenced material: PBMCs or T cells enriched from blood (not recorded which). The chain is built from TRBV18 and TRBJ2-1, with 9 bases lining up with TRBD1. The CDR3, as DNA: TGTGCCAGCTCACCCTACAGGGGGCTGAGGGATGAGCAGTTCTTC. This gives the protein CASSPYRGLRDEQFF.